This T cell receptor beta chain was sequenced in a study of blood T cell repertoires in COVID-19. Libraries were prepared by immunoSEQ multiplex PCR; TCRdb keeps only in-frame clonotypes and omits some of them. The top ten hold approximately 3.6% of the sample, which has fewer than 110,000 clones, 70% to 90% seen once. The V gene end was trimmed by 1 base and the J gene end by 5 bases; junction bases not matched to a gene: 14. Germline loops: CDR1 SGHKS, CDR2 YYEKEE (reference sequence). There are 17 residues in the CDR3. This TCR was sampled from a woman aged 60 to 75 with acute or convalescent COVID-19. The sequencing sample was made of peripheral blood. This rearrangement joins TRBV5-5 to TRBJ2-7; 8 nucleotides match TRBD1. The CDR3 DNA reads TGTGCCAGCAGCTTGCGGGGCGGCAGGGGGCTTCCCCACGAGCAGTACTTC. As protein: CASSLRGGRGLPHEQYF.